This T cell receptor beta chain was captured in a study of T cell responses to AZD1222 COVID-19 vaccine. Method: immunoSEQ multiplex PCR; TCRdb's copy keeps in-frame clones and lacks some. The data contain some 180,000 clones, around nine tenths of them singletons. The CDR3 contains 14 residues. Trimming removed 1 base from V and 4 bases from J, with 10 bases in between. Germline CDR1 SGHAT, CDR2 FQDESV (reference sequence). The V and J genes are TRBV11-1 and TRBJ1-1; D is uncertain. The sequenced sample was peripheral blood, obtained 28 days after the second AZD1222 dose. The TCR sequence derives from an adult who received the AZD1222 COVID-19 vaccine. Written as DNA, the CDR3 is TGTGCCAGCAGCTTAGGTAGGTCCGTCACTGAAGCTTTCTTT. Amino acid sequence: CASSLGRSVTEAFF.